The source of this T cell receptor beta chain is a study of blood T cell repertoires in COVID-19. On the study more broadly: PBMCs, B-cell-depleted T cells, or T cells provided the cDNA or gDNA that made up the material.

The method was immunoSEQ multiplex PCR; TCRdb's version includes in-frame clones alone and lacks a portion of them. This table has tens of thousands of clones, 86% appearing once. Only a few counts were recorded for this clone. The sequenced sample consisted of peripheral blood. The TCR was taken from a man aged 30 to 39 with acute or convalescent COVID-19.

CDR3 in DNA: TGCGCCAGCAGCCAAGATGGGGGGTACATGGACTATGGCTACACCTTC. Translated, it gives CASSQDGGYMDYGYTF. The chain is built from TRBV4-1 and TRBJ1-2; tentative D call: TRBD1 (5 bases). The CDR3 is 16 residues long. Trimming left V 0 bases short and J 3 bases short, with 14 bases between. Germline values: CDR1 MGHRA, CDR2 YSYEKL.